Shown below are 28 T cell receptor beta chains from a single sample sequenced in a study of shared clonotypes between healthy human individuals. The data were produced by immunoSEQ multiplex PCR, yet TCRdb's version contains in-frame clones alone and is incomplete. The sample includes 2 million to 2.5 million clones, approximately 95% of them seen just once. Sequenced: naive CD4+ T cells from PBMCs. Subset indicated: CD45RA+ positively selected. Every receptor here comes from a man younger than 35 in good health. Some clones in this sample may be carry-over from other donors' samples.

This chain joins TRBV2 and TRBJ1-3; 8 nucleotides match TRBD1. CDR1 is SNHLY, CDR2 FYNNEI, per germline. This CDR3 comprises 16 residues. Trimming cost V 6 bases and J 0 bases; bases outside gene matches: 7. CDR3 sequence (DNA): TGTGCCAGCAGCAAGGGACAGGTCGCCTCTGGAAACACCATATATTTT. This sequence encodes CASSKGQVASGNTIYF.

This rearrangement joins TRBV21-1 to TRBJ1-5; the D call of TRBD1 is as the table states it, not checked on the DNA. TRBV21-1 corresponds to a pseudogene. The CDR3 covers 15 residues. DNA for the CDR3: TGTGCCAGCAGCAAATGGGCAGATAGCAATCAGCCCCAGCATTTT. It yields the protein CASSKWADSNQPQHF.

A note on this clone: The sample carries other DNA sequences with the same CDR3. The CDR3 loop is CASSLVGELFF. In DNA, the CDR3 is TGTGCCAGCAGTCTCGTCGGGGAGCTGTTTTTT. The J gene is TRBJ2-2, the V gene TRBV28; D is undetermined. The CDR3 runs to 11 residues. Germline assignment: CDR1 MDHEN and CDR2 SYDVKM. Trimming pared 5 bases from V and 7 bases from J, leaving 5 bases between.

The chain recombines TRBV10-3 with TRBJ1-5; weak D call: TRBD1 (5 bases). The germline V and J ends were trimmed by 6 bases and 3 bases, with 12 bases remaining between them. CDR3 size: 14 residues. Germline loops: CDR1 ENHRY, CDR2 SYGVKD. The CDR3 DNA follows: TGTGCCATCAGCCGGGACGGCCTCAATCAGCCCCAGCATTTT. Its translation is CAISRDGLNQPQHF.

This clone is a singleton in its sample. This rearrangement joins TRBV21-1 to TRBJ2-7; the table assigns TRBD2, which was not confirmed against the DNA. TRBV21-1 is a listed pseudogene. There are 17 residues in the CDR3. CDR3 DNA sequence: TGTGCCAGCAGCAAGGCTGGGACTAGCGGGAGGGCCGGCGAGCAGTACTTC. Translated, it gives CASSKAGTSGRAGEQYF.

About this clone: A single base separates this from a much larger clone, so it may be a read error. Different DNA sequences within this sample yield the same CDR3. The J gene is TRBJ2-2, the V gene TRBV5-1; no firm D call. CDR3 size: 14 residues. Germline values: CDR1 SGHRS, CDR2 YFSETQ. V lost 0 bases and J 1 base, leaving 4 bases between the germline ends. The DNA for the CDR3 is TGCGCCAGCAGCTTGGTACAGAACACCGGGGAGCTGTTTTTT. Translated: CASSLVQNTGELFF.

This clone was seen only a few times. V is TRBV4-1 and J is TRBJ1-1; a weak D match, TRBD1 (5 bases). CDR3 length: 13 residues. Germline loops: CDR1 MGHRA, CDR2 YSYEKL. Trimming left V 6 bases short and J 5 bases short, with 13 bases between. The CDR3 DNA reads as TGCGCCAGCAGTCCACCAGGGTTAACTGAAGCTTTCTTT. Encoded protein: CASSPPGLTEAFF.

The chain recombines TRBV5-8 with TRBJ2-7, with D perhaps TRBD1 or TRBD2 (5 bases each). V lost 4 bases and J 4 bases, leaving 18 bases between the germline ends. Germline-derived CDR1 and CDR2 are SGHTS and YDEGEE. The CDR3 contains 15 residues. CDR3 DNA sequence: TGTGCCAGCAGCCTCTGGGGGAGCGGACCTTACGAGCAGTACTTC. Protein sequence: CASSLWGSGPYEQYF. Based on the CDR3 plus reference TRBV5-8 and TRBJ2-7, the full variable domain is EAGVTQSPTHLIKTRGQQATLRCSPISGHTSVYWYQQALGLGLQFLLWYDEGEERNRGNFPPRFSGRQFPNYSSELNVNALELEDSALYLCASSLWGSGPYEQYFGPGTRLTVT.

The J gene is TRBJ2-7, the V gene TRBV11-3, with 9 bases lining up with TRBD1. The germline gives CDR1 SGHNT, CDR2 YENEEA. The trim removed 0 bases at V and 5 bases at J, leaving 5 bases unmatched. The CDR3 is made up of 15 amino acids. The CDR3 sequence: CASSLDEQGANEQYF. The CDR3 DNA reads TGTGCCAGCAGCTTAGATGAACAGGGGGCCAACGAGCAGTACTTC.

The chain recombines TRBV5-6 with TRBJ2-1, with TRBD2 as a possible D gene (5 bases). Trimming removed 3 bases at V and 8 bases at J, with 15 bases between. Germline V gene sequence: CDR1 SGHDT, CDR2 YYEEEE. The CDR3 covers 14 residues. Written as DNA, the CDR3 is TGTGCCAGCAGCTCGCGCGGGTGGTTGGATGAGCAGTTCTTC. Its protein is CASSSRGWLDEQFF.

The CDR3 DNA is TGTGCCAGCAGTGATACATCAACATCCAGGGACAATGAGCAGTTCTTC. Translated, it gives CASSDTSTSRDNEQFF. The rearrangement joins TRBV6-1 to TRBJ2-1; TRBD1 might be the D (5 bases). Trimming cost V 3 bases and J 5 bases, with 17 bases left between them. CDR3 length equals 16 residues. Per the germline V gene, CDR1 is MNHNS and CDR2 is SASEGT.

This chain connects TRBV5-8 to TRBJ2-5; either TRBD1 or TRBD2 may fit D (5 bases each). Per germline, CDR1 SGHTS and CDR2 YDEGEE. V was clipped by 0 bases and J by 9 bases, with 15 bases between them. The CDR3 loop spans 14 amino acids. The CDR3 reads CASSLGGRDGAQYF. CDR3 bases: TGTGCCAGCAGCTTGGGAGGACGGGACGGGGCCCAGTACTTC.

J is TRBJ1-1 and V is TRBV11-2; D remains unclear. V gave up 1 base and J gave up 3 bases, with 9 bases separating them. Germline V CDR1 and CDR2: SGHAT, FQNNGV. This CDR3 contains 14 residues. DNA for the CDR3: TGTGCCAGCAGCTTAGGTGGCAGCTACACTGAAGCTTTCTTT. It yields the protein CASSLGGSYTEAFF.

The sample holds one count of this clone. The chain has TRBV7-2 and TRBJ2-7; D is ambiguous. Trimming stripped 5 bases from V and 2 bases from J, with 16 bases between. The CDR3 spans 15 residues. Germline V CDR1 and CDR2: SGHTA, FQGNSA. The CDR3 loop reads CASSPAASDTYEQYF. DNA of the CDR3: TGTGCCAGCAGCCCGGCGGCATCAGACACCTACGAGCAGTACTTC. The full variable domain, in which reference TRBV7-2 and TRBJ2-7 provide the parts outside the CDR3, is GAGVSQSPSNKVTEKGKDVELRCDPISGHTALYWYRQSLGQGLEFLIYFQGNSAPDKSGLPSDRFSAERTGGSVSTLTIQRTQQEDSAVYLCASSPAASDTYEQYFGPGTRLTVT.

Points on this clone: Distinct nucleotide sequences in the sample also encode this CDR3. This rearrangement joins TRBV5-1 to TRBJ1-2; D ambiguous. Between the trimmed V and J ends, which lost 0 bases and 3 bases, there was a span of 9 bases. CDR1 is SGHRS and CDR2 is YFSETQ in the germline V gene. CDR3 size: 14 residues. The DNA for the CDR3 is TGCGCCAGCAGCTTGGAGGGAGCGTACTATGGCTACACCTTC. Its protein product is CASSLEGAYYGYTF. Based on the CDR3 plus reference TRBV5-1 and TRBJ1-2, the full variable domain is KAGVTQTPRYLIKTRGQQVTLSCSPISGHRSVSWYQQTPGQGLQFLFEYFSETQRNKGNFPGRFSGRQFSNSRSEMNVSTLELGDSALYLCASSLEGAYYGYTFGSGTRLTVV.

This clone was found once. This rearrangement joins TRBV25-1 to TRBJ2-5; 8 bases agree with TRBD2. This CDR3 comprises 16 residues. The J segment lost 4 bases and the V segment lost 4 bases, leaving 11 bases of the junction unmatched. From germline, CDR1 is MGHDK and CDR2 SYGVNS. The CDR3 here is CASSGWMGLGTETQYF. DNA for the CDR3: TGTGCCAGCAGTGGGTGGATGGGACTAGGAACAGAGACCCAGTACTTC.

The rearrangement joins TRBV29-1 to TRBJ2-5; TRBD1 agrees at 7 bases. With V trimmed by 3 bases and J by 4 bases, 2 bases remained unmatched. CDR1 and CDR2 (germline): SQVTM, ANQGSEA. The length of the CDR3 is 12 residues. The chain's CDR3 is CSVDEGAETQYF. In DNA, the CDR3 is TGCAGCGTTGATGAGGGGGCAGAGACCCAGTACTTC.

The rearrangement links TRBV4-1 to TRBJ1-5, with 12 bases fitting TRBD1. The CDR3 totals 16 residues. J was trimmed by 7 bases and V by 0 bases; bases with no gene match: 4. The germline gives CDR1 MGHRA, CDR2 YSYEKL. This chain's CDR3 is CASSQEGQGARQPQHF. CDR3 bases: TGCGCCAGCAGCCAAGAGGGACAGGGGGCAAGACAGCCCCAGCATTTT.

This clone has a single count. The chain combines TRBV5-8 with TRBJ2-1; no definite D call. The CDR3 extends over 15 amino acids. V dropped 2 bases and J dropped 4 bases, with 13 bases sitting between them. Germline values: CDR1 SGHTS, CDR2 YDEGEE. The CDR3 DNA is TGTGCCAGCAGCTTAGGAGAACCGGCTTACAATGAGCAGTTCTTC. Its protein is CASSLGEPAYNEQFF.

The gene calls are TRBV7-9 and TRBJ1-2; D not resolved. V was clipped by 5 bases and J by 8 bases, with 9 bases between them. The length of the CDR3 is 11 residues. Germline V gene sequence: CDR1 SEHNR, CDR2 FQNEAQ (reference sequence). In DNA form, the CDR3 reads TGTGCCAGCAGCCGGGTTGGGGGCTACACCTTC. Its protein product is CASSRVGGYTF.

Worth noting for this clone: Additional DNA sequences in this sample encode the identical CDR3. This chain links TRBV5-1 with TRBJ2-5; D uncertain. CDR1 is SGHRS and CDR2 is YFSETQ in the germline V gene. Trimming shortened V by 3 bases and J by 4 bases, and 10 bases separated the two germline ends. This CDR3 spans 13 amino acids. This chain's CDR3 is CASSSGTIETQYF. The CDR3 coding sequence is TGCGCCAGCAGCTCGGGCACGATAGAGACCCAGTACTTC.

V gene TRBV7-8 combines with J gene TRBJ2-3; D is unclear. The CDR3 extends over 14 amino acids. Germline CDR1 and CDR2: SGHVS and FQNEAQ. Deletions cut 1 base from V and 3 bases from J, with 8 bases between. The CDR3 sequence: CASSLGWGTDTQYF. CDR3 nucleotides: TGTGCCAGCAGCTTAGGATGGGGAACAGATACGCAGTATTTT.

This chain uses TRBV7-9 with TRBJ2-1; 7 bases align to TRBD2. This CDR3 contains 16 residues. V lost 5 bases and J lost 0; bases outside the gene matches: 7. Germline lookup yields CDR1 SEHNR and CDR2 FQNEAQ (reference sequence). The CDR3 bases are TGTGCCAGCAGCCCCCTCGCTAGCGGCTCCTACAATGAGCAGTTCTTC. This sequence encodes CASSPLASGSYNEQFF.

This clone came up once. V is TRBV7-3 and J is TRBJ2-7; D is ambiguous. CDR1 SGHTA and CDR2 FQGTGA come from the germline V gene. This CDR3 spans 15 amino acids. Trimming cost V 3 bases and J 1 base, with 13 bases left between them. The CDR3 sequence is CASSFYQGLSYEQYF. As DNA, the CDR3 is TGTGCCAGCAGCTTCTACCAAGGATTGTCCTACGAGCAGTACTTC. The whole variable domain, remainder taken from reference TRBV7-3 and TRBJ2-7, is GAGVSQTPSNKVTEKGKYVELRCDPISGHTALYWYRQSLGQGPEFLIYFQGTGAADDSGLPNDRFFAVRPEGSVSTLKIQRTERGDSAVYLCASSFYQGLSYEQYFGPGTRLTVT.

Notes on this clone: The sample has other DNA sequences that encode this CDR3 too. The rearrangement uses TRBV27 and TRBJ1-1; the D is unclear. V lost 6 bases and J 1 base, leaving 12 bases between the germline ends. This CDR3 is built from 14 residues. Germline CDR1 is MNHEY and CDR2 is SMNVEV (reference sequence). The CDR3 is CASSLTVGNTEAFF. The DNA of the CDR3 is TGTGCCAGCAGCCTAACCGTTGGGAACACTGAAGCTTTCTTT.

V usage is TRBV11-2 and J usage is TRBJ2-3, with 9 bases aligning to TRBD2. The CDR3 is 16 amino acids. The J segment lost 2 bases and the V segment lost 2 bases, leaving 5 bases of the junction unmatched. Germline V gene lookup returns CDR1 SGHAT and CDR2 FQNNGV. In nucleotides, the CDR3 is TGTGCCAGCAGCTTATATCTAGCGGGGATCACAGATACGCAGTATTTT. This gives the protein CASSLYLAGITDTQYF. Combining the CDR3 with reference TRBV11-2 and TRBJ2-3 gives the whole variable domain EAGVAQSPRYKIIEKRQSVAFWCNPISGHATLYWYQQILGQGPKLLIQFQNNGVVDDSQLPKDRFSAERLKGVDSTLKIQPAKLEDSAVYLCASSLYLAGITDTQYFGPGTRLTVL.

CDR3 nucleotide sequence: TGTGCCAGCAGCTTGGCCGACAGGGAAAACACCATATATTTT. Translated: CASSLADRENTIYF. The V and J genes are TRBV7-9 and TRBJ1-3; 7 nucleotides line up with TRBD1. This CDR3 contains 14 residues. Germline CDR1 reads SEHNR; CDR2 reads FQNEAQ (reference sequence). J gave up 6 bases and V 3 bases, and 5 bases lay outside the gene matches.

J is TRBJ2-7 and V is TRBV9; tentatively, D is TRBD2 (6 bases). This CDR3 is built from 15 residues. Per germline, CDR1 SGDLS and CDR2 YYNGEE. Trimming took 0 bases from V and 2 from J, leaving 12 bases between them. CDR3 in DNA: TGTGCCAGCAGCGTAGCAGCGGGCTTTACCTACGAGCAGTACTTC. Its translation is CASSVAAGFTYEQYF.